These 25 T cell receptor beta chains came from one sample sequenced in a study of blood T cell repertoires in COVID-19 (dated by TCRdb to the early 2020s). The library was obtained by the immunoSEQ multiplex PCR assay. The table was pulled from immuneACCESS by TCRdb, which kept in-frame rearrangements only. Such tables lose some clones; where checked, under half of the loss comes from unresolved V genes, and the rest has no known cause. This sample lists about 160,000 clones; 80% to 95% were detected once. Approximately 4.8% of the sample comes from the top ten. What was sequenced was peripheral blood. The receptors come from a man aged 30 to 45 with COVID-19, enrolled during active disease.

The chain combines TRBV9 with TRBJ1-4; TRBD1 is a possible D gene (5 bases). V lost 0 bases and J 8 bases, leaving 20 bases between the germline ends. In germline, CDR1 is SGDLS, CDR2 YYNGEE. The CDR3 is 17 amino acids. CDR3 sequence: CASSVGIITGEGEKLFF. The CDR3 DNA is TGTGCCAGCAGCGTAGGGATAATTACGGGGGAGGGCGAAAAACTGTTTTTT.

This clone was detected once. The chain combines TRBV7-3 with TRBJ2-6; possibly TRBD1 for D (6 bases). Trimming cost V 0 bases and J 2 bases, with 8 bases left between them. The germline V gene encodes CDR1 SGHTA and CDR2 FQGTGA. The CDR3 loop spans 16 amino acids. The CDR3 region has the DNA TGTGCCAGCAGCTTAACCCCAGGGGCTGGGGCCAACGTCCTGACTTTC. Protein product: CASSLTPGAGANVLTF.

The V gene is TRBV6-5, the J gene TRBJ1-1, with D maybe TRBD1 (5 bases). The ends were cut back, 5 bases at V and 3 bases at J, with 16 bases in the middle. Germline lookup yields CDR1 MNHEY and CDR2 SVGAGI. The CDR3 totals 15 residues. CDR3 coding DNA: TGTGCCAGCAGTCGCCACATGGGAGGGGACACTGAAGCTTTCTTT. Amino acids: CASSRHMGGDTEAFF.

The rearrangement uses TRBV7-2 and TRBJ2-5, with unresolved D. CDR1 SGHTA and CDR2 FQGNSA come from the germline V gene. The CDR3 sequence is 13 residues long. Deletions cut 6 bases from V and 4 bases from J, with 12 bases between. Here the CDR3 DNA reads TGTGCCAGCAGTCTATCTTCGGGAGAGACCCAGTACTTC. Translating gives CASSLSSGETQYF.

The DNA for the CDR3 is TGCGCCAGCAGCCGAAATACAGGGGGCGCAAACTATGGCTACACCTTC. It specifies CASSRNTGGANYGYTF. The chain joins TRBV4-1 to TRBJ1-2; the match to TRBD1 covers 9 bases. Germline V gives CDR1 MGHRA, CDR2 YSYEKL. Germline trimming cut 4 bases from V and 2 bases from J; bases unmatched to any gene: 8. The CDR3 contains 16 residues.

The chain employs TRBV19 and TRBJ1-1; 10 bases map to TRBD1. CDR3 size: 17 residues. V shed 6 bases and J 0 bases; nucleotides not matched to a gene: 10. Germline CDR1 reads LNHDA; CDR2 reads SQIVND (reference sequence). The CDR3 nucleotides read TGTGCCAGTAGCCCCACCCGGGACAGGGGCATGAACACTGAAGCTTTCTTT. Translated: CASSPTRDRGMNTEAFF.

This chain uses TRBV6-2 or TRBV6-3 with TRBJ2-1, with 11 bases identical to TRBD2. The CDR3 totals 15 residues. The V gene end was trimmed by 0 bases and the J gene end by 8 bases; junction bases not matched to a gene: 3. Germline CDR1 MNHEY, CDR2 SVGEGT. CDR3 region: CASSYSRLAGHEQFF. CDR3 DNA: TGTGCCAGCAGTTACTCCCGACTAGCGGGGCATGAGCAGTTCTTC.

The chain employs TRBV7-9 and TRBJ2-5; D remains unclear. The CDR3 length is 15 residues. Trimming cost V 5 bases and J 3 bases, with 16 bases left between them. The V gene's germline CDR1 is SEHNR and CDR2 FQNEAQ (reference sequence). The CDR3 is CASSDQGGSKETQYF. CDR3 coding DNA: TGTGCCAGCAGCGACCAAGGCGGCAGCAAAGAGACCCAGTACTTC.

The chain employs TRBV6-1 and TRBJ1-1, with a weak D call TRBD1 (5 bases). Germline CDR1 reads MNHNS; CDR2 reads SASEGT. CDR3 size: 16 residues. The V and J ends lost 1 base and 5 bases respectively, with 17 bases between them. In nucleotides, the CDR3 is TGTGCCAGCAGTGAAGATTTTTGGACATCAAAGACTGAAGCTTTCTTT. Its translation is CASSEDFWTSKTEAFF.

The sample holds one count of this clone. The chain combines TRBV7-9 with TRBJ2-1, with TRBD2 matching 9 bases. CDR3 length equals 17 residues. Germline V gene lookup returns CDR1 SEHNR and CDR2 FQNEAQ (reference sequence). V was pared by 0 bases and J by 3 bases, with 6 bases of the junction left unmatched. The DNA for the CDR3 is TGTGCCAGCAGCTTAGCTTTTAGCGGGGGCCTCTACAATGAGCAGTTCTTC. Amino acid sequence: CASSLAFSGGLYNEQFF. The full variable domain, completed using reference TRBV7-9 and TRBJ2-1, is DTGVSQNPRHKITKRGQNVTFRCDPISEHNRLYWYRQTLGQGPEFLTYFQNEAQLEKSRLLSDRFSAERPKGSFSTLEIQRTEQGDSAMYLCASSLAFSGGLYNEQFFGPGTRLTVL.

Here the CDR3 DNA reads TGTGCCAGCTCACCCGAGGGACAGCCATGGGATACGCAGTATTTT. Its protein is CASSPEGQPWDTQYF. This chain uses TRBV18 with TRBJ2-3; 7 bases are a match to TRBD1. The J segment lost 6 bases and the V segment lost 3 bases, leaving 9 bases of the junction unmatched. Germline loops: CDR1 KGHSH, CDR2 LQKENI. The CDR3 has 15 residues. The full variable domain, with the rest looked up from reference TRBV18 and TRBJ2-3, is NAGVMQNPRHLVRRRGQEARLRCSPMKGHSHVYWYRQLPEEGLKFMVYLQKENIIDESGMPKERFSAEFPKEGPSILRIQQVVRGDSAAYFCASSPEGQPWDTQYFGPGTRLTVL.

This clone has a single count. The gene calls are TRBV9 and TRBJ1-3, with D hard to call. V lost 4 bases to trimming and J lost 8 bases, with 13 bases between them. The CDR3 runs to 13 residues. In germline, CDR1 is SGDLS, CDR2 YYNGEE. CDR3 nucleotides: TGTGCCAGCAGCTTTACTGAGGCGGACACCATATATTTT. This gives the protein CASSFTEADTIYF.

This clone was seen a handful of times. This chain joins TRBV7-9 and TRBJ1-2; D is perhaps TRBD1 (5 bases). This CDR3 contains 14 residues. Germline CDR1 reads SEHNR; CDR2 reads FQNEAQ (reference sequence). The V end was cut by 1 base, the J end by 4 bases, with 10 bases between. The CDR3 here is CASSLGIGGYGYTF. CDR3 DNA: TGTGCCAGCAGCTTAGGGATCGGGGGCTATGGCTACACCTTC.

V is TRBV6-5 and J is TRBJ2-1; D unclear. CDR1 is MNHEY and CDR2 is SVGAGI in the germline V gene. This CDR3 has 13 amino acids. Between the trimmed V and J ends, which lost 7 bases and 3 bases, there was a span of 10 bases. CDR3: CASKVGDYNEQFF. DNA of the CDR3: TGTGCCAGCAAGGTGGGCGACTACAATGAGCAGTTCTTC.

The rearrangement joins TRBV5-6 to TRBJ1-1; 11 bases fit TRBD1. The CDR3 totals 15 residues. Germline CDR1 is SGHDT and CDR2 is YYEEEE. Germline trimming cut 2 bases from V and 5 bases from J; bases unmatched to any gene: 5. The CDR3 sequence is CASSFGQGAETEAFF. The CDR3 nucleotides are TGTGCCAGCAGCTTCGGACAGGGGGCGGAGACTGAAGCTTTCTTT. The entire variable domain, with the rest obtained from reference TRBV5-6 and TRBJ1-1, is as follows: DAGVTQSPTHLIKTRGQQVTLRCSPKSGHDTVSWYQQALGQGPQFIFQYYEEEERQRGNFPDRFSGHQFPNYSSELNVNALLLGDSALYLCASSFGQGAETEAFFGQGTRLTVV.

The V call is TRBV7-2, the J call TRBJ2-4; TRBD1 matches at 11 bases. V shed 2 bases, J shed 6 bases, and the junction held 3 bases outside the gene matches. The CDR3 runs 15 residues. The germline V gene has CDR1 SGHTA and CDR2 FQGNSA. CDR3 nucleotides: TGTGCCAGCAGCTTAACGGGACAGGGGGGAAACATTCAGTACTTC. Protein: CASSLTGQGGNIQYF.

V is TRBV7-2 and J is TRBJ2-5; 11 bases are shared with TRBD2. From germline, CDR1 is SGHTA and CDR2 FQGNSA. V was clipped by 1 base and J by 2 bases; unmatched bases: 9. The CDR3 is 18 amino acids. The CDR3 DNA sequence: TGTGCCAGCAGCTTAGGGGCTAGCGGGGGGAAATTTCAAGAGACCCAGTACTTC. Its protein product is CASSLGASGGKFQETQYF.

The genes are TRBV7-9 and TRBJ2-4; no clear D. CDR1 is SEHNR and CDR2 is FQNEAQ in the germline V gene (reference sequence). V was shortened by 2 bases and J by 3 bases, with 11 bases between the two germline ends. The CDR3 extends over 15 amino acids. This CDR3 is CASSLWADHKNIQYF. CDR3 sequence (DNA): TGTGCCAGCAGCTTATGGGCTGACCACAAAAACATTCAGTACTTC. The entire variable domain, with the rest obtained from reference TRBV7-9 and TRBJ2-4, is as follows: DTGVSQNPRHKITKRGQNVTFRCDPISEHNRLYWYRQTLGQGPEFLTYFQNEAQLEKSRLLSDRFSAERPKGSFSTLEIQRTEQGDSAMYLCASSLWADHKNIQYFGAGTRLSVL.

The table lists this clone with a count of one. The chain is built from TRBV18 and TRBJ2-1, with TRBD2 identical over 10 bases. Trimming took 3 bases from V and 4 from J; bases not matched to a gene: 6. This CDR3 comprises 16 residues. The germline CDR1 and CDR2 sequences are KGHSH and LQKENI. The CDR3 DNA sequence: TGTGCCAGCTCACCCCAAACTAGCGGGGTGTACAATGAGCAGTTCTTC. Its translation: CASSPQTSGVYNEQFF.

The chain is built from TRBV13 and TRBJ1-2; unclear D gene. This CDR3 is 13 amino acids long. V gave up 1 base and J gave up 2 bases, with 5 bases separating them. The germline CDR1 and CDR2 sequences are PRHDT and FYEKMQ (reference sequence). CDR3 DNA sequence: TGTGCCAGCAGCTTAGCCAGGAACTATGGCTACACCTTC. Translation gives CASSLARNYGYTF. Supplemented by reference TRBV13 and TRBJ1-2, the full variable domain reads AAGVIQSPRHLIKEKRETATLKCYPIPRHDTVYWYQQGPGQDPQFLISFYEKMQSDKGSIPDRFSAQQFSDYHSELNMSSLELGDSALYFCASSLARNYGYTFGSGTRLTVV.

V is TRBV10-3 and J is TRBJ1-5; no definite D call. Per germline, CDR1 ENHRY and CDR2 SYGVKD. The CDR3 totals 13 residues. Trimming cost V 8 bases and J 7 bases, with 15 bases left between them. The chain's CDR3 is CAIGGREDQPQHF. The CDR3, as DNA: TGTGCCATCGGTGGGAGGGAGGACCAGCCCCAGCATTTT.

CDR3 in DNA: TGTGCCAGCAGCATACGGACACATAACACCGGGGAGCTGTTTTTT. It encodes CASSIRTHNTGELFF. The gene calls are TRBV9 and TRBJ2-2; D perhaps matches TRBD1 (5 bases). CDR1 and CDR2 (germline): SGDLS, YYNGEE. The CDR3 spans 15 residues. V was trimmed by 4 bases and J by 2 bases, leaving 12 bases between them.

The DNA of the CDR3 is TGTGCCAGCTCACCTATCCCATCGAGGAGGGCCTATGGCTACACCTTC. As protein: CASSPIPSRRAYGYTF. The chain has TRBV18 and TRBJ1-2; D is uncertain. CDR1 and CDR2 (germline): KGHSH, LQKENI. V was trimmed by 3 bases and J by 4 bases, leaving 18 bases between them. The length of the CDR3 is 16 residues.

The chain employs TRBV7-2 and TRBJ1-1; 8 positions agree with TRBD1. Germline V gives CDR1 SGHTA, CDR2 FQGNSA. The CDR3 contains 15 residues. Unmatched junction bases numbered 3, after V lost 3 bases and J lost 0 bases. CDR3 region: CASSLDRVMNTEAFF. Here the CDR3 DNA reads TGTGCCAGCAGCTTGGACAGGGTAATGAACACTGAAGCTTTCTTT.

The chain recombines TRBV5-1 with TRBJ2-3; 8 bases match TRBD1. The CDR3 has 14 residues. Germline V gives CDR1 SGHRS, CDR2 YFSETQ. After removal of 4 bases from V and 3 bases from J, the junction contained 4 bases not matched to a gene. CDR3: CASSKDRETDTQYF. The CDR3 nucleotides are TGCGCCAGCAGCAAGGACAGGGAAACAGATACGCAGTATTTT.